This entry features one TCR beta chain sequence. Antigen unknown. The authors prepared the TCRbeta library with unique molecular identifiers. TCRdb reanalysed the PCR reads using MiXCR and keeps one entry per CDR3 protein. The table shows approximately 490,000 distinct CDR3 sequences, with approximately 10% occurring only once. This CDR3 comprises 12 residues. V gave up 3 bases and J gave up 4 bases, with 7 bases separating them. The data derive from a study of T-cell reconstitution after alpha-beta-depleted transplantation in children. Whole-study findings and limits: Newly produced T cells mostly provided counts and TCRbeta diversity after one year, as hyperexpanded clones declined.

This chain uses TRBV12-3 or TRBV12-4 with TRBJ2-7, with unresolved D. The TCR comes from a child aged 2 to 15 with inherited bone marrow failure, due to receive a stem cell transplant. This sample comprised PBMCs, obtained before TCRalphabeta/CD19-depleted stem cell transplant. The CDR3 reads CASSFPLYEQYF. CDR3 bases: TGTGCCAGCAGTTTCCCCCTTTACGAGCAGTACTTC.